This TCR beta chain came from a study of PD-1 blockade in classical Hodgkin lymphoma. Germline CDR1 MNHNS, CDR2 SASEGT. V lost 2 bases, J lost 5 bases, and 6 bases stayed unmatched. The CDR3 extends over 17 amino acids. Some clones are missing from TCRdb's copy, which holds only in-frame ones; the method was immunoSEQ multiplex PCR. The sample carries 40,000 to 45,000 clones, 60% to 80% recorded once. This sample's time point: cycle 4 day 1 (C4D1), after five to seven weeks of nivolumab. Each patient relapsed following autologous stem cell transplantation, and prior brentuximab vedotin exposure differed. The table lists this clone with a few counts.

The V and J genes are TRBV6-1 and TRBJ2-2, with TRBD2 identical over 12 bases. The TCR comes from a human donor with classical Hodgkin lymphoma. The sequences come from peripheral blood mononuclear cells (PBMCs), collected before the fourth cycle of nivolumab. CDR3 in amino acids: CASSELAGGPVTGELFF. Here the CDR3 DNA reads TGTGCCAGCAGTGAACTAGCGGGGGGGCCAGTTACCGGGGAGCTGTTTTTT.